These 32 T cell receptor beta chains were sequenced from one sample in a study of beta chain features in type 1 diabetes. Sequenced material consisted of expressed TCRB transcripts (all of the isolated RNA was reverse transcribed). Method: immunoSEQ multiplex PCR; TCRdb's copy keeps in-frame clones and lacks some. The table lists just over 600,000 clones, roughly a sixth of them singletons. Sequencing was performed on naive CD4+ T cells from blood. Receptors originate from a man in his late teens or twenties in good health.

This clone was counted only a few times. This chain links TRBV9 with TRBJ2-1; 7 bases fit TRBD1. The CDR3 has 17 residues. With V trimmed by 2 bases and J by 9 bases, 17 bases remained unmatched. Germline V lookup: CDR1 SGDLS, CDR2 YYNGEE. The CDR3 region has the DNA TGTGCCAGCAGCGTCTCACAGGGGCGAGGTGGGACAAGTGAGCAGTTCTTC. Translating gives CASSVSQGRGGTSEQFF.

The chain's CDR3 is CASSPGTGGFSGANVLTF. The CDR3 bases are TGTGCCAGCAGTCCCGGGACAGGTGGATTCTCTGGGGCCAACGTCCTGACTTTC. This chain links TRBV5-4 with TRBJ2-6, with 8 bases fitting TRBD1. CDR1 and CDR2 from the germline V gene are SGHNT and YYREEE (reference sequence). V dropped 5 bases and J dropped 0; count of bases not matched to a gene: 10. This CDR3 has 18 residues.

This CDR3 reads CASSRRGAGNTIYF. In nucleotides, the CDR3 is TGTGCCAGCAGTAGACGCGGGGCTGGAAACACCATATATTTT. The gene calls are TRBV25-1 and TRBJ1-3, with D uncertain. CDR3 length: 14 residues. From germline, CDR1 is MGHDK and CDR2 SYGVNS. The germline V and J ends were trimmed by 5 bases and 2 bases, with 10 bases remaining between them. The complete variable domain, with remaining parts taken from reference TRBV25-1 and TRBJ1-3, reads EADIYQTPRYLVIGTGKKITLECSQTMGHDKMYWYQQDPGMELHLIHYSYGVNSTEKGDLSSESTVSRIRTEHFPLTLESARPSHTSQYLCASSRRGAGNTIYFGEGSWLTVV.

The rearrangement uses TRBV5-1 and TRBJ2-7, with 12 positions matching TRBD1. The CDR3 has 15 residues. Germline assignment: CDR1 SGHRS and CDR2 YFSETQ. V dropped 1 base and J dropped 7; count of bases not matched to a gene: 6. CDR3 in DNA: TGCGCCAGCAGCTTGCTGGGACAGGGGGCGGGAGAGCAGTACTTC. Amino acids: CASSLLGQGAGEQYF.

This clone was seen a handful of times. This chain uses TRBV10-3 with TRBJ1-2, with D unclear. CDR1 and CDR2 (germline): ENHRY, SYGVKD. Trimming removed 3 bases at V and 1 base at J, with 6 bases between. This CDR3 is 13 amino acids long. The CDR3 DNA reads as TGTGCCATCAGTGAACGGTATAACTATGGCTACACCTTC. It translates to CAISERYNYGYTF.

CDR3 loop: CASNHRNTRNEKLFF. DNA for the CDR3: TGTGCCAGCAATCACCGGAACACCCGAAATGAAAAACTGTTTTTT. The chain uses TRBV5-6 and TRBJ1-4; D gene unclear. This CDR3 is 15 amino acids long. The germline V gene encodes CDR1 SGHDT and CDR2 YYEEEE. Trimming left V 6 bases short and J 5 bases short, with 17 bases between.

The chain links TRBV10-3 to TRBJ1-1, with TRBD1 identical over 7 bases. V lost 1 base, J lost 5 bases, and 4 bases stayed unmatched. CDR1 is ENHRY and CDR2 is SYGVKD in the germline V gene. The CDR3 runs to 14 residues. CDR3 region: CAISEWQGGTEAFF. For the CDR3, the DNA is TGTGCCATCAGTGAGTGGCAGGGGGGTACTGAAGCTTTCTTT.

V is TRBV6-5 and J is TRBJ1-6; unclear D gene. CDR3 length: 15 residues. Germline values: CDR1 MNHEY, CDR2 SVGAGI. Trimming pared 0 bases from V and 8 bases from J, leaving 11 bases between. In nucleotides, the CDR3 is TGTGCCAGCAGTTACTCGAATCAAGGTGATTCACCCCTCCACTTT. Residues: CASSYSNQGDSPLHF.

This clone was found a few times. This rearrangement joins TRBV19 to TRBJ1-5, with 9 nucleotides matching TRBD1. The CDR3 contains 17 residues. V lost 5 bases, J lost 0 bases, and 8 bases stayed unmatched. The germline CDR1 and CDR2 sequences are LNHDA and SQIVND (reference sequence). This CDR3 is CASSPRDRVNSNQPQHF. The CDR3 bases are TGTGCCAGTAGTCCCCGGGACAGGGTTAATAGCAATCAGCCCCAGCATTTT.

This clone was found a few times. This chain connects TRBV19 to TRBJ2-7, with a weak D call TRBD2 (7 bases). Germline loops: CDR1 LNHDA, CDR2 SQIVND (reference sequence). The CDR3 covers 14 residues. The V end was cut by 3 bases, the J end by 3 bases, with 12 bases between. This CDR3 reads CASSIRGAIYEQYF. The DNA for the CDR3 is TGTGCCAGTAGTATCCGGGGGGCAATCTACGAGCAGTACTTC.

This clone was observed a few times. The chain combines TRBV27 with TRBJ2-5; a possible D gene is TRBD2 (6 bases). Germline loops: CDR1 MNHEY, CDR2 SMNVEV (reference sequence). V was clipped by 8 bases and J by 4 bases, with 20 bases between them. This CDR3 has 15 amino acids. This CDR3 reads CASCRDPRGTETQYF. The CDR3, as DNA: TGTGCCAGCTGTCGGGACCCCCGGGGGACAGAGACCCAGTACTTC.

The DNA of the CDR3 is TGTGCCAGCAGCCCGGCCGGGACAGGGGTCGCCGAGCAGTACTTC. Translated: CASSPAGTGVAEQYF. V gene TRBV5-4 combines with J gene TRBJ2-7; 10 bases are shared with TRBD1. The ends lost 4 bases at V and 6 bases at J; junction bases unmatched: 10. The CDR3 loop spans 15 amino acids. The germline V gene has CDR1 SGHNT and CDR2 YYREEE (reference sequence). Combining the CDR3 with reference TRBV5-4 and TRBJ2-7 gives the whole variable domain ETGVTQSPTHLIKTRGQQVTLRCSSQSGHNTVSWYQQALGQGPQFIFQYYREEENGRGNFPPRFSGLQFPNYSSELNVNALELDDSALYLCASSPAGTGVAEQYFGPGTRLTVT.

This clone has only a few counts. This chain uses TRBV27 with TRBJ2-1; 7 nucleotides agree with TRBD2. CDR1 is MNHEY and CDR2 is SMNVEV in the germline V gene (reference sequence). The CDR3 contains 14 residues. Trimming cost V 7 bases and J 11 bases; bases outside gene matches: 14. The CDR3 coding sequence is TGTGCCAGCAAAGAGCGACTAGCCCCGGCCAAGCAGTTCTTC. It encodes CASKERLAPAKQFF.

This clone showed up just a few times. The V and J genes are TRBV5-1 and TRBJ2-2; perhaps D is TRBD1 or TRBD2 (5 bases each). The CDR3 contains 13 residues. Trimming pared 7 bases from V and 2 bases from J, leaving 9 bases between. CDR1 and CDR2 (germline): SGHRS, YFSETQ. CDR3 in DNA: TGCGCCAGCTCGAGGGGTAACACCGGGGAGCTGTTTTTT. Its translation is CASSRGNTGELFF. Complete variable domain (other parts from reference TRBV5-1 and TRBJ2-2): KAGVTQTPRYLIKTRGQQVTLSCSPISGHRSVSWYQQTPGQGLQFLFEYFSETQRNKGNFPGRFSGRQFSNSRSEMNVSTLELGDSALYLCASSRGNTGELFFGEGSRLTVL.

This clone was seen only a few times. Distinct nucleotide sequences in the sample also encode this CDR3. The chain recombines TRBV18 with TRBJ1-5; no clear D gene. V dropped 2 bases and J dropped 0 bases, with 2 bases sitting between them. CDR1 is KGHSH, CDR2 LQKENI, per germline. This CDR3 contains 13 residues. CDR3 nucleotide sequence: TGTGCCAGCTCACCAAGTAGCAATCAGCCCCAGCATTTT. Translating gives CASSPSSNQPQHF.

The V and J genes are TRBV15 and TRBJ1-5, with 8 positions matching TRBD1. The CDR3 sequence is 15 residues long. With 1 base clipped from V and 3 bases from J, the junction kept 2 bases outside the gene matches. Germline CDR1 is LNHNV and CDR2 is YYDKDF (reference sequence). CDR3 nucleotides: TGTGCCACCAGCAGAGCGGACAGGGTCAATCAGCCCCAGCATTTT. Amino acids: CATSRADRVNQPQHF.

The chain uses TRBV25-1 and TRBJ1-4, with TRBD1 identical over 8 bases. The CDR3 contains 15 residues. The V gene end was trimmed by 2 bases and the J gene end by 6 bases; junction bases not matched to a gene: 5. Germline V CDR1 and CDR2: MGHDK, SYGVNS. The CDR3 reads CASSEVDRDDEKLFF. The CDR3 DNA reads TGTGCCAGCAGTGAAGTGGACAGGGACGATGAAAAACTGTTTTTT.

This clone has just a few counts. The chain has TRBV18 and TRBJ2-1, with a weak D call TRBD1 (5 bases). CDR1 is KGHSH, CDR2 LQKENI, per germline. The ends were cut back, 3 bases at V and 5 bases at J, with 11 bases in the middle. The CDR3 consists of 14 residues. CDR3 residues: CASSPRDWDNEQFF. The CDR3 nucleotides read TGTGCCAGCTCACCCAGGGATTGGGACAATGAGCAGTTCTTC.

This clone was seen more than once but under ten times. This chain connects TRBV5-1 to TRBJ2-7, with no clear D. Trimming took 1 base from V and 2 from J, leaving 4 bases between them. Germline CDR1 SGHRS, CDR2 YFSETQ. CDR3 size: 12 residues. This CDR3 is CASSLPAYEQYF. The CDR3 nucleotides are TGCGCCAGCAGCTTGCCGGCCTACGAGCAGTACTTC. Full variable domain (remainder filled in from reference TRBV5-1 and TRBJ2-7): KAGVTQTPRYLIKTRGQQVTLSCSPISGHRSVSWYQQTPGQGLQFLFEYFSETQRNKGNFPGRFSGRQFSNSRSEMNVSTLELGDSALYLCASSLPAYEQYFGPGTRLTVT.

In this sample, this clone turned up a few times. The chain recombines TRBV19 with TRBJ1-1; no clear D. Trimming pared 1 base from V and 10 bases from J, leaving 10 bases between. Per germline, CDR1 LNHDA and CDR2 SQIVND (reference sequence). This CDR3 contains 12 residues. CDR3 in amino acids: CASSIGTTGAFF. The CDR3 bases are TGTGCCAGTAGTATAGGTACGACCGGAGCTTTCTTT.

The CDR3 DNA is TGCGCCAGCAGCCAACCTAGACAGGGCCGGTCCTACAATGAGCAGTTCTTC. This codes for CASSQPRQGRSYNEQFF. The rearrangement joins TRBV4-1 to TRBJ2-1; 7 nucleotides line up with TRBD1. J lost 1 base, V lost 2 bases, and 8 bases had no gene match. The CDR3 length is 17 residues. Germline V gene lookup returns CDR1 MGHRA and CDR2 YSYEKL.

About this clone: The conserved phenylalanine or tryptophan is not found at the CDR3 terminus, so this likely reflects a read error. The DNA is omitted, as the CDR3 cannot be located on it reliably, and the CDR3 follows TCRdb's listing. This chain links TRBV28 with TRBJ2-7; TRBD1 is the table's D call and was not checked against the DNA. The CDR3 length is 11 residues, termini included. The germline V gene encodes CDR1 MDHEN and CDR2 SYDVKM. The CDR3 loop is CASSSGQGKLI.

This clone was counted once. The rearrangement joins TRBV9 to TRBJ1-6, with 9 positions matching TRBD1. The CDR3 has 17 residues. Trimming took 3 bases from V and 3 from J; bases not matched to a gene: 7. Germline CDR1 SGDLS, CDR2 YYNGEE. CDR3 protein: CASSAIPGQGYNSPLHF. As DNA, the CDR3 is TGTGCCAGCAGCGCTATTCCGGGACAGGGCTATAATTCACCCCTCCACTTT.

This chain connects TRBV13 to TRBJ2-7; TRBD1 might be the D (6 bases). This CDR3 is 14 amino acids long. Germline V CDR1 and CDR2: PRHDT, FYEKMQ (reference sequence). V lost 1 base and J lost 4, with 11 bases in between. The CDR3 DNA sequence: TGTGCCAGCAGCTTAGTACAGGGTCCATACGAGCAGTACTTC. It codes for CASSLVQGPYEQYF.

The chain recombines TRBV7-9 with TRBJ2-7; D possibly corresponds to TRBD1 (6 bases). This CDR3 is 13 amino acids long. Trimming stripped 1 base from V and 5 bases from J, with 9 bases between. Germline CDR1 is SEHNR and CDR2 is FQNEAQ (reference sequence). The CDR3 is CASSLEQGHEQYF. The CDR3 DNA reads TGTGCCAGCAGCTTAGAACAGGGCCACGAGCAGTACTTC.

The CDR3 region is CASSLWPRGLAGASTYEQYF. As DNA, the CDR3 is TGTGCCAGCAGTTTATGGCCCCGAGGACTAGCGGGAGCTAGCACCTACGAGCAGTACTTC. The chain combines TRBV28 with TRBJ2-7; 13 bases are shared with TRBD2. The V gene's germline CDR1 is MDHEN and CDR2 SYDVKM. With 0 bases clipped from V and 2 bases from J, the junction kept 13 bases outside the gene matches. CDR3 length: 20 amino acids.

This sequence joins TRBV5-1 and TRBJ2-1; the match to TRBD2 covers 12 bases. Germline CDR1 reads SGHRS; CDR2 reads YFSETQ. V gave up 0 bases and J gave up 4 bases; unmatched junction bases: 2. The CDR3 has 16 residues. CDR3 in amino acids: CASSLELAGGYNEQFF. Written as DNA, the CDR3 is TGCGCCAGCAGCTTGGAACTAGCGGGGGGTTACAATGAGCAGTTCTTC.

This clone was detected a few times. The chain links TRBV5-6 to TRBJ2-1; tentative D call: TRBD1 (5 bases). Looked up from germline, CDR1 is SGHDT and CDR2 is YYEEEE. Trimming took off 0 bases at V and 8 bases at J, with 12 bases between the two ends. The CDR3 spans 14 residues. DNA of the CDR3: TGTGCCAGCAGCTTGGCCGGCAGGGTGCATGAGCAGTTCTTC. Translating gives CASSLAGRVHEQFF.

The table lists this clone with a few counts. The J gene is TRBJ2-3, the V gene TRBV7-3; tentatively, D is TRBD2 (6 bases). The length of the CDR3 is 14 residues. Trimming removed 2 bases at V and 4 bases at J, with 10 bases between. From germline, CDR1 is SGHTA and CDR2 FQGTGA. CDR3 amino acids: CASSLGGSADTQYF. DNA of the CDR3: TGTGCCAGCAGCTTAGGAGGGAGCGCAGATACGCAGTATTTT.

V gene TRBV5-1 combines with J gene TRBJ1-2; D gene uncertain. V gave up 1 base and J gave up 2 bases, with 9 bases separating them. The V gene's germline CDR1 is SGHRS and CDR2 YFSETQ. The CDR3 runs 14 residues. CDR3 DNA: TGCGCCAGCAGCTTGCTCGGAAGCAACTATGGCTACACCTTC. Translating it yields CASSLLGSNYGYTF.

J is TRBJ2-2 and V is TRBV7-8, with D maybe TRBD2 (6 bases). In germline, CDR1 is SGHVS, CDR2 FQNEAQ. V lost 1 base to trimming and J lost 4 bases, with 10 bases between them. This CDR3 spans 15 amino acids. The CDR3 spells CASSLVEGGTGELFF. The DNA for the CDR3 is TGTGCCAGCAGCTTAGTGGAGGGCGGCACCGGGGAGCTGTTTTTT.

This chain links TRBV4-3 with TRBJ2-7; D not certain. Gene TRBJ2-5 matches the end of the DNA better, so the J call may be wrong. This CDR3 is 13 amino acids long. Germline V gene lookup returns CDR1 LGHNA and CDR2 YSLEER. CDR3: CASSQDRVETQYF. The CDR3, as DNA: TGCGCCAGCAGCCAAGATCGTGTGGAGACCCAGTACTTC.